This T cell receptor beta chain was profiled in a study of T cells in localized non-small cell lung cancer. Study findings and constraints: Adjacent lung exhibited a median of around 60 among the 100 most abundant tumor clones. Heterogeneity is still possible, as just one tumor region was sequenced. The study linked higher blood T cell density to longer overall survival. Adjacent uninvolved lung had the highest clonality, suggesting focused antigen responses.

This CDR3 region has 14 residues. V was shortened by 4 bases and J by 4 bases, with 13 bases between the two germline ends. Germline CDR1 MDHEN, CDR2 SYDVKM. Assay: immunoSEQ multiplex PCR; the TCRdb copy retains only in-frame clones and omits some. The data hold 130,000 or so clones, with roughly nine tenths observed a single time. As to this clone: What it binds is unknown.

Material: peripheral blood, obtained before any cancer treatment. The source is a female donor older than 55 with stage I lung adenocarcinoma. The chain carries TRBV28 and TRBJ1-1; no firm D call. This chain's CDR3 is CASSSLRFPTEAFF. For the CDR3, the DNA is TGTGCCAGCAGTTCACTACGTTTCCCCACTGAAGCTTTCTTT.